This TCR beta chain was recovered during a study of blood T cell repertoires in COVID-19. Overall study context: Both acute and convalescent COVID-19 samples were obtained from the United States, Italy and Spain.

Authors' methods: Using reference gene primer amplification, nucleated cell counts were estimated. Clones were sequenced by immunoSEQ multiplex PCR, and TCRdb holds only the in-frame ones, with some missing. The D gene and trimming were derived from the DNA, and the V and J assignments and clone size from that table. The sample comprises over 200,000 clones, around nine tenths of which are singletons, and about 4.7% rests with the top ten. Germline V gene data show CDR1 as LGHDT and CDR2 as YNNKEL (reference sequence). V lost 1 base to trimming and J lost 8 bases, with 15 bases between them. The CDR3 runs 15 residues.

The chain couples TRBV3-1 (or the pseudogene TRBV3-2) to TRBJ1-3, with D possibly TRBD1 on 6 matching bases. The receptor comes from a woman in her 30s who had been exposed to COVID-19. The sequenced material came from PBMCs or T cells enriched from blood (not recorded which). The CDR3 loop is CASSQAWQGSYTIYF. The DNA for the CDR3 is TGTGCCAGCAGCCAAGCCTGGCAGGGGTCGTACACCATATATTTT.